This T cell receptor beta chain was sequenced for a study of Graves' ophthalmopathy and Graves' hyperthyroidism. The table lists this clonotype with a few counts. As the template, RNA transcripts were used to amplify TCR beta CDR3 regions. HTBI primers served in a first-round RT-PCR, which a second-round multiplex PCR followed. TCRdb reanalysed the multiplex PCR reads using MiXCR and keeps one entry per CDR3 protein. The sample lists 680,000 or so distinct CDR3 sequences, 22% occurring once. The receptor's source is a woman younger than 30 with stable Graves' hyperthyroidism. Some clones in this sample may be carry-over from other donors' samples. Sequenced sample: peripheral blood.

The CDR3 sequence: CASIRTGGTEAFF. CDR3 nucleotide sequence: TGTGCCAGCATTAGAACAGGGGGCACTGAAGCTTTCTTT. The rearrangement uses TRBV12-3 or TRBV12-4 and TRBJ1-1, with 8 bases fitting TRBD1. V shed 7 bases, J shed 4 bases, and the junction held 5 bases outside the gene matches. The CDR3 covers 13 residues.